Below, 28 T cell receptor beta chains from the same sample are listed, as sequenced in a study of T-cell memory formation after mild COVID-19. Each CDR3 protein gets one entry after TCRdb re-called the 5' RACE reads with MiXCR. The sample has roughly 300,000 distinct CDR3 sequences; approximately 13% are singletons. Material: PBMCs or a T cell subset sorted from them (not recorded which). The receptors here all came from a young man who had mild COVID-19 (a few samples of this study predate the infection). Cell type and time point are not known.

The chain's CDR3 is CASSQEMRRFQRAGQFF. The DNA of the CDR3 is TGTGCCAGCAGCCAAGAAATGAGGCGGTTTCAAAGGGCAGGGCAGTTCTTC. The chain has TRBV3-1 and TRBJ2-1; D is undetermined. Germline CDR1 is LGHDT and CDR2 is YNNKEL (reference sequence). The length of the CDR3 is 17 residues. V was shortened by 0 bases and J by 12 bases, with 24 bases between the two germline ends.

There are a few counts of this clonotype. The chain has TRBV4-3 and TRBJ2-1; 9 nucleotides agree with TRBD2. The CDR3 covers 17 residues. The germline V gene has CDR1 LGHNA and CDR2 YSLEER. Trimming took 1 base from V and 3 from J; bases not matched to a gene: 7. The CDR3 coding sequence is TGCGCCAGCAGCCAAGTCCCAGCGGGGGGAGGCTACAATGAGCAGTTCTTC. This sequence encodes CASSQVPAGGGYNEQFF.

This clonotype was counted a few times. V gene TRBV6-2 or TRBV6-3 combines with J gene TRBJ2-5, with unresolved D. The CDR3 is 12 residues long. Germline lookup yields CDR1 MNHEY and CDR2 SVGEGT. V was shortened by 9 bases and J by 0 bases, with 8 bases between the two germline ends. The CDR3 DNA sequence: TGTGCCAGGTTTCCGTACCAAGAGACCCAGTACTTC. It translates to CARFPYQETQYF.

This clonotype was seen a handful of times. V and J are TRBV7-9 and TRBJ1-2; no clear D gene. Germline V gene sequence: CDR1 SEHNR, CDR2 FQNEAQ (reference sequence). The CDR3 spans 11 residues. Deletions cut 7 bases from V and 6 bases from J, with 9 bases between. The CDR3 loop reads CASTSPDGYTF. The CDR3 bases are TGTGCCAGCACCTCCCCCGATGGCTACACCTTC.

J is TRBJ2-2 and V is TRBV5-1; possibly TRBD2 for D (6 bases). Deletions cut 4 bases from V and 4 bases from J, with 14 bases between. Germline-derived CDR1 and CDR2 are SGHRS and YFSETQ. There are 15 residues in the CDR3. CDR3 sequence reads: CASSRGGGTTGELFF. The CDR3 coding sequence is TGCGCCAGCAGCAGAGGAGGCGGGACCACCGGGGAGCTGTTTTTT.

For the CDR3, the DNA is TGTGCCAGCAGCTTAGGGGCCGCCGGGACTAGCGGGGCCAGGGAGCAGTTCTTC. This gives the protein CASSLGAAGTSGAREQFF. The V gene is TRBV7-2, the J gene TRBJ2-1, with TRBD2 matching 13 bases. This CDR3 spans 18 amino acids. Germline CDR1 and CDR2: SGHTA and FQGNSA. The V gene end was trimmed by 1 base and the J gene end by 10 bases; junction bases not matched to a gene: 13.

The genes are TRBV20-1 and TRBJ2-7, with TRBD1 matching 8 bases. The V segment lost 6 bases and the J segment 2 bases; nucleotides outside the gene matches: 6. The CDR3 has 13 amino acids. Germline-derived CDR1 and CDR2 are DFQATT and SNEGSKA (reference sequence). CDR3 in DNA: TGCAGTGCCGTGGACAGGGCCACCTACGAGCAGTACGTC. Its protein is CSAVDRATYEQYV.

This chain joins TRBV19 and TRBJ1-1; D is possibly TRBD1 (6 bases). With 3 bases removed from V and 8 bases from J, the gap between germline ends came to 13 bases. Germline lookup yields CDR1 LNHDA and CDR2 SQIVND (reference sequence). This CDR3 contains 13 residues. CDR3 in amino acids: CASSIGGRMEAFF. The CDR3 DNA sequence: TGTGCCAGTAGTATCGGGGGCAGGATGGAAGCTTTCTTT.

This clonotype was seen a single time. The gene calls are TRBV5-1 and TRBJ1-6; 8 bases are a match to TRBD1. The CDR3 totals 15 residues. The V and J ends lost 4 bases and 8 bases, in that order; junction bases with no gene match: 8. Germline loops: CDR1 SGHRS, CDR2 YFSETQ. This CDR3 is CASSTGQGEDSPLHF. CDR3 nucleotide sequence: TGCGCCAGCAGCACCGGACAGGGAGAAGATTCACCCCTCCACTTT.

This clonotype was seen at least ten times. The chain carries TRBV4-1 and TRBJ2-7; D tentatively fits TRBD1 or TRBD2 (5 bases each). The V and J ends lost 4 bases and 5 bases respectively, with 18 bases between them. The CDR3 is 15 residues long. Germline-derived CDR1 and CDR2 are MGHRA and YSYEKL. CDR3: CASSPGPWSDNEQYF. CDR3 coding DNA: TGCGCCAGCAGCCCGGGGCCTTGGTCGGATAACGAGCAGTACTTC.

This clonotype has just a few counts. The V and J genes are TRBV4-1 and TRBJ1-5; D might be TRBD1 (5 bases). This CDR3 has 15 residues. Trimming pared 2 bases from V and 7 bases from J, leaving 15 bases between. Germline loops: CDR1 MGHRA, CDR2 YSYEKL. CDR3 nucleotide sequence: TGCGCCAGCAGCCAATATGGACAAGGGAGGCAGCCCCAGCATTTT. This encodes CASSQYGQGRQPQHF.

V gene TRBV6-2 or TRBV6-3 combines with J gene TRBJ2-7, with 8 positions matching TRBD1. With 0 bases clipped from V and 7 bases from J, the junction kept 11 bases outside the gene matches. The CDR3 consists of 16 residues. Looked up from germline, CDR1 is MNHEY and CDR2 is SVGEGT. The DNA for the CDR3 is TGTGCCAGCAGTTACTCGACTTGGTACAGGGGGTCTGAGCAGTACGTC. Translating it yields CASSYSTWYRGSEQYV.

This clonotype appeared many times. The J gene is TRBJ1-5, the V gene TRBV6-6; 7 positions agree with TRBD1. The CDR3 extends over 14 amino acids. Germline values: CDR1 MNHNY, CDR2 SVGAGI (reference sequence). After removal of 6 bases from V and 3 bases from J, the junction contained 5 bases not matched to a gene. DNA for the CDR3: TGTGCCAGCAGGTCCGGGACAGACAATCAGCCCCAGCATTTT. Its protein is CASRSGTDNQPQHF.

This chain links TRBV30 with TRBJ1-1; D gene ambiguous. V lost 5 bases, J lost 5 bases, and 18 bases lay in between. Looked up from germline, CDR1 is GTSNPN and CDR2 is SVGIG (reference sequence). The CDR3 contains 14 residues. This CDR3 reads CAWCRGRYGTEAFF. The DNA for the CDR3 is TGTGCCTGGTGCCGCGGCAGGTATGGGACTGAAGCTTTCTTT. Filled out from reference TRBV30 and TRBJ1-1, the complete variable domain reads SQTIHQWPATLVQPVGSPLSLECTVEGTSNPNLYWYRQAAGRGLQLLFYSVGIGQISSEVPQNLSASRPQDRQFILSSKKLLLSDSGFYLCAWCRGRYGTEAFFGQGTRLTVV.

Here the CDR3 reads CASADRGSYEQYF. The DNA for the CDR3 is TGTGCCAGCGCGGACAGGGGATCCTACGAGCAGTACTTC. V usage is TRBV9 and J usage is TRBJ2-7; 9 bases fit TRBD1. The junction had 3 bases not matched to a gene; V was cut back by 7 bases and J by 1 base. CDR3 length equals 13 residues. Germline V gene data show CDR1 as SGDLS and CDR2 as YYNGEE. Based on the CDR3 plus reference TRBV9 and TRBJ2-7, the full variable domain is DSGVTQTPKHLITATGQRVTLRCSPRSGDLSVYWYQQSLDQGLQFLIQYYNGEERAKGNILERFSAQQFPDLHSELNLSSLELGDSALYFCASADRGSYEQYFGPGTRLTVT.

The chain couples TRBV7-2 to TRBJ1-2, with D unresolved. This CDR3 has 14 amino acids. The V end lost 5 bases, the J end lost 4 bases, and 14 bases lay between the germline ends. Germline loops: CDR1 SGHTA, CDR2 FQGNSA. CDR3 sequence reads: CASSPRAESYGYTF. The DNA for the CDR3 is TGTGCCAGCAGCCCTCGGGCAGAGAGCTATGGCTACACCTTC.

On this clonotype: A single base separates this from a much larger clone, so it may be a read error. CDR3 region: CAGSLRDYTQYF. The CDR3 DNA reads TGTGCCGGCAGCTTGCGGGACTATACGCAGTATTTT. The chain combines TRBV5-6 with TRBJ2-3; possible D gene TRBD2, 6 bases. Looked up from germline, CDR1 is SGHDT and CDR2 is YYEEEE. This CDR3 is 12 amino acids long.

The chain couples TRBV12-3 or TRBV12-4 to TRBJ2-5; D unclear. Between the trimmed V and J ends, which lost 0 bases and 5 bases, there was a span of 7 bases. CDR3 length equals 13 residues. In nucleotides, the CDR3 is TGTGCCAGCAGTTTAGCCCAGAGGGAGACCCAGTACTTC. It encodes CASSLAQRETQYF.

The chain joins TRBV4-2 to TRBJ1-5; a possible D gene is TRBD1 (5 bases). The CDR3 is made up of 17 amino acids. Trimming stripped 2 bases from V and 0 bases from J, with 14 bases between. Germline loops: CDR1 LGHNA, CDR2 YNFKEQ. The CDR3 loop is CASSQIGTAASNQPQHF. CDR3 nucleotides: TGTGCCAGCAGCCAAATAGGGACCGCCGCTAGCAATCAGCCCCAGCATTTT.

This chain's CDR3 is CASSWGRGVNQPQHF. The DNA of the CDR3 is TGTGCCAGCAGTTGGGGCAGGGGGGTGAATCAGCCCCAGCATTTT. This chain connects TRBV6-5 to TRBJ1-5; 7 positions agree with TRBD1. Germline CDR1 reads MNHEY; CDR2 reads SVGAGI. With V trimmed by 4 bases and J by 4 bases, 7 bases remained unmatched. This CDR3 comprises 15 residues.

In DNA, the CDR3 is TGTGCCAGCAGTGTTGGGGGATCCGGGGCCAACGTCCTGACTTTC. Its protein is CASSVGGSGANVLTF. The chain joins TRBV6-1 to TRBJ2-6; either TRBD1 or TRBD2 may supply D (5 bases each). Deletions cut 4 bases from V and 4 bases from J, with 11 bases between. Germline V gene lookup returns CDR1 MNHNS and CDR2 SASEGT. This CDR3 has 15 amino acids.

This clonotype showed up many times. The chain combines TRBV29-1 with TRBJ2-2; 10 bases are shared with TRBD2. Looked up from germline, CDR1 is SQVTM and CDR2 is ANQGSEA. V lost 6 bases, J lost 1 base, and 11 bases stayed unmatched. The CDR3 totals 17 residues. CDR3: CSVTWVAGGQNTGELFF. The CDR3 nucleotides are TGCAGCGTAACGTGGGTAGCGGGGGGACAGAACACCGGGGAGCTGTTTTTT.

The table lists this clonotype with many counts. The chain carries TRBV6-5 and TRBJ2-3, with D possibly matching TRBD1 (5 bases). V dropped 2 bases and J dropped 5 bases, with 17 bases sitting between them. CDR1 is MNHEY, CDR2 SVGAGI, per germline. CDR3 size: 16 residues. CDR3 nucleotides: TGTGCCAGCAGTTACGTAAGGGGCGAAATGAGAGATACGCAGTATTTT. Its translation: CASSYVRGEMRDTQYF.

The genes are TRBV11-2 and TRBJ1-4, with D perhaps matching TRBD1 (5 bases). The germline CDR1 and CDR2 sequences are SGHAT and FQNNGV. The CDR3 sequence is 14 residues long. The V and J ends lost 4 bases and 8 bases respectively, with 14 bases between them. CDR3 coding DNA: TGTGCCAGCAGCTCCCGAGGGGTAGGAGAAAAACTGTTTTTT. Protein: CASSSRGVGEKLFF.

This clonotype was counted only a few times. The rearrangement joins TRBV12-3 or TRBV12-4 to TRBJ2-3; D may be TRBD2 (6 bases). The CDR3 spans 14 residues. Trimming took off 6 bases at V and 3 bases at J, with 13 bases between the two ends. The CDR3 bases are TGTGCCAGCAGCCCCATGGAGGGAACAGATACGCAGTATTTT. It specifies CASSPMEGTDTQYF.

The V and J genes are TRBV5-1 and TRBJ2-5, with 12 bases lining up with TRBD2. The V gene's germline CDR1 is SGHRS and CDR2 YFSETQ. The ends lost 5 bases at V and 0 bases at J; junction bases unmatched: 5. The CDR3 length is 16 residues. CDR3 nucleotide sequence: TGCGCCAGCAGTCTCGGACTAGCGGGGAACCAAGAGACCCAGTACTTC. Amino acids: CASSLGLAGNQETQYF.

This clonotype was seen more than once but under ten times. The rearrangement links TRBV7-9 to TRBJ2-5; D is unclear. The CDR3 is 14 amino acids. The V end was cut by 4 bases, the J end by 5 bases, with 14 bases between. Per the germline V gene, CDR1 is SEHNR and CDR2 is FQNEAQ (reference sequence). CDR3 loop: CASSSLSGKETQYF. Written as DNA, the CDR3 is TGTGCCAGCAGCTCTCTGAGTGGGAAGGAGACCCAGTACTTC.

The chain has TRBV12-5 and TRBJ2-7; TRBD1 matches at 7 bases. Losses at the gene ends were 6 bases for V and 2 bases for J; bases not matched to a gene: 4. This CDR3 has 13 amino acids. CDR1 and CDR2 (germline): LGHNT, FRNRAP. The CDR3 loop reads CASGPTGTYEQYF. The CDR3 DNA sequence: TGTGCTAGTGGCCCGACAGGGACCTACGAGCAGTACTTC.